This T cell receptor (beta chain) was observed in a study of control samples from healthy donors and cancer patients. Germline V gene lookup returns CDR1 MNHNY and CDR2 SVGAGI (reference sequence). V lost 7 bases, J lost 4 bases, and 17 bases lay in between. This CDR3 is 15 amino acids long. This clone was observed a single time. Generated by immunoSEQ multiplex PCR, the TCRdb table keeps only in-frame clones and is missing some. Of about 6,700 clones in the sample, 76% were seen once. The source material was formalin-fixed, paraffin-embedded tissue. J is TRBJ2-1 and V is TRBV6-6, with D possibly TRBD1 on 6 matching bases. The clonotype comes from a male donor with melanoma. CDR3 sequence (DNA): TGTGCCAGCATTGGACAGTCCCAAAGTTACAATGAGCAGTTCTTC. It yields the protein CASIGQSQSYNEQFF.